The following is a T cell receptor (beta chain) sequence with its context. This clone's antigen is unknown. Base qualities are not recorded, but no much larger clone differs from it by a single base. This record comes from a study of blood T cell repertoires in COVID-19 (dated by TCRdb to about 2020). Describing the broader study: Collaborator samples came from the United States, Italy and Spain and covered acute and convalescent phases of COVID-19. Samples were obtained from the ongoing ImmuneRACE study (first 160 participants) and from about 1,300 subjects provided by 6 global collaborators. The repertoires were released in a freely available public database meant as a resource for research on the immune response to SARS-CoV-2. The material from the prospective study consisted of cDNA or gDNA derived from T cells, B-cell-depleted T cells, or PBMCs. The dataset comprised deeply sampled blood TCRbeta repertoires from subjects exposed to, actively infected with, or recovered from COVID-19. Where available, HLA class I and class II types were taken from metadata supplied by the sample provider and were not determined by assay-based typing. Nearly every sample came with metadata listing a de-identified subject ID, COVID-19 status, age in years and sex. Here is what the overall study found, with its caveats: Clinical and demographic metadata were provided uncurated, with the amount varying by source and participant.

The CDR3 runs 15 amino acids, cysteine and phenylalanine included. This entry keeps only the CDR3 DNA: 45 bases, framed from base 1. The V end loses 5 bases and the J end loses 5 bases, and a stretch of 15 bases separates them. The germline V gene provides CDR1 MDHEN and CDR2 SYDVKM. Participants in the prospective study were enrolled through a virtual design, were aged roughly 18 to 100 years, and lived in roughly 24 United States geographic areas. To assign participants to cohorts, the prospective study relied on clinical history that participants themselves reported in a screening survey and a study questionnaire. For ImmuneRACE Cohort 3, a participant was defined as recovered based on two consecutive negative NP/OP PCR tests, clearance by a healthcare professional, or resolution of symptoms. In the prospective study, whole blood, serum and a nasopharyngeal or oropharyngeal swab were collected from each participant by mobile phlebotomists. Prospective study participants could optionally give additional blood draws and questionnaires over a roughly 2-month period. Before DNA extraction, blood samples from the prospective study were shipped at room temperature or frozen.

The immunoSEQ Assay, a bias-controlled multiplex PCR, was used to amplify TCRbeta CDR3 regions from genomic DNA. The study's processing was this. Nucleated cell counts per sample were estimated from amplification of reference gene primers within the assay. To quantify the absolute abundance of each unique TCRbeta CDR3 rearrangement, sequence reads were collapsed and filtered. For each sample, productive Simpson clonality was calculated by taking the square root of Simpson's diversity index across productive rearrangements. TCRdb limited this immuneACCESS table to in-frame rearrangements with V and J called. A share of clones is missing; checked studies link under half to unresolved V genes, and the rest is unexplained. That table supplies the V and J calls and clone size; D and trimming were determined from the DNA. The sample records under 300,000 clones, 70% to 90% of which are singletons. The top ten clonotypes cover less than 2.5% of the sample.

Sequenced: PBMCs or T cells enriched from blood (not recorded which). The clonotype originates from a woman between 50 and 59 years old who had recovered from COVID-19. The rearranged chain carries TRBV28 and TRBJ2-2, with an unclear D gene assignment. The nucleotides read TGTGCCAGCAGTCATGATAGCCGACGGACCGGGGAGCTGTTTTTT. Translated, it reads CASSHDSRRTGELFF.